This TCR beta chain was captured by sequencing in a study of cytomegalovirus exposure and HLA in healthy donors. The CDR3 covers 14 residues. The trim removed 6 bases at V and 3 bases at J, leaving 5 bases unmatched. Germline CDR1 is LNHDA and CDR2 is SQIVND (reference sequence). Whole-study results and caveats: An analysis was carried out later, and it reportedly showed fewer N-insertions in an Asian-associated ancestry cluster than the approximately 680-donor mean. Available immune exposure information covered CMV serostatus only.

Vbeta (60) and Jbeta (13) primers were used in the PCR. The data were produced by immunoSEQ multiplex PCR, yet TCRdb's version contains in-frame clones alone and is incomplete. The sample consists of some 150,000 clones, less than 10% of them appearing once. Worth noting for this clone: Its antigen remains unknown.

The source is a man in his fifties or sixties in good health and CMV-seronegative. The chain employs TRBV19 and TRBJ1-1; 9 bases agree with TRBD1. What was sequenced was PBMCs. DNA for the CDR3: TGTGCCAGTAGGATACAGGGGGCCGACACTGAAGCTTTCTTT. Amino acids: CASRIQGADTEAFF. Variable domain in full (rest from reference TRBV19 and TRBJ1-1): DGGITQSPKYLFRKEGQNVTLSCEQNLNHDAMYWYRQDPGQGLRLIYYSQIVNDFQKGDIAEGYSVSREKKESFPLTVTSAQKNPTAFYLCASRIQGADTEAFFGQGTRLTVV.